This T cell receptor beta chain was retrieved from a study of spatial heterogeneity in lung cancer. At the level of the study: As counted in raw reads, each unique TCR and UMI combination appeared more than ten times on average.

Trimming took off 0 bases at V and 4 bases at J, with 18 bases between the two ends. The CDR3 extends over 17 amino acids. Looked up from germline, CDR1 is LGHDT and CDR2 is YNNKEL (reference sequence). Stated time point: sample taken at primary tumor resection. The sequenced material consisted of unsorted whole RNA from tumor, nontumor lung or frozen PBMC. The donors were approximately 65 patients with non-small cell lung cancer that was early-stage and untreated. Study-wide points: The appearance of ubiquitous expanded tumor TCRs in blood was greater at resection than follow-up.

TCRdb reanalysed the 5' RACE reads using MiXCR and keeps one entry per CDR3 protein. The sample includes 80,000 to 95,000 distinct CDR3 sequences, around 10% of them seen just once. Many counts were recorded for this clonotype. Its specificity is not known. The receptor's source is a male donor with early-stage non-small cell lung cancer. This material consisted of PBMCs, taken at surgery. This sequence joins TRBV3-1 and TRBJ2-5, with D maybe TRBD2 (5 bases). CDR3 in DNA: TGTGCCAGCAGCCAAGATGGAGTGAGGGCTGCTCGAGAGACCCAGTACTTC. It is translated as CASSQDGVRAARETQYF.